These T cell receptor beta chains were read from a single sample in a study of glioma-infiltrating T cells after dendritic cell vaccination. Produced via immunoSEQ multiplex PCR; TCRdb's table is partial and in-frame only. There are roughly 98,000 clones in the sample; around 84% occur only once, and 15% to 19% lies in the top ten. Sequencing used blood, obtained before dendritic cell vaccination. These TCRs come from a human donor with glioblastoma. CDR3s include the opening cysteine and the closing phenylalanine or tryptophan. A D gene is named only where the DNA matches it firmly. Some rows mark clone size as missing; the rest say once, few, many or name a class of expanded clone.

cdr3_nt: TGTGCCAGCAGCTTTTCCGTTGGAAACACCATATATTTT
cdr3_aa: CASSFSVGNTIYF
j_call: TRBJ1-3
d_call: -
clone_size: -
v_call: TRBV7-2

cdr3_nt: TGCGCCAGCAGCCTAGCGGACACAGGTTCTGAAGCTTTCTTT
cdr3_aa: CASSLADTGSEAFF
j_call: TRBJ1-1
d_call: -
clone_size: -
v_call: TRBV4-1

cdr3_nt: TGCGCCAGCAGCTTGGCTGGAGCGGGAACGGGGTGGAATGAGCAGTTCTTC
cdr3_aa: CASSLAGAGTGWNEQFF
j_call: TRBJ2-1
d_call: TRBD2
clone_size: -
v_call: TRBV5-1

cdr3_nt: TGTGCCAGCAGCCAATACCTCGGGACAGTGAACGCCGGGGAGCTGTTTTTT
cdr3_aa: CASSQYLGTVNAGELFF
j_call: TRBJ2-2
d_call: TRBD1
clone_size: -
v_call: TRBV14

cdr3_nt: TGTGCCAGCAGCGTATCCTCAGGTTCCCTCGGGGAGCTGTTTTTT
cdr3_aa: CASSVSSGSLGELFF
j_call: TRBJ2-2
d_call: -
clone_size: -
v_call: TRBV9

cdr3_nt: TGTGCCAGCAGCTTATCTAGCGGTGAATACAATGAGCAGTTCTTC
cdr3_aa: CASSLSSGEYNEQFF
j_call: TRBJ2-1
d_call: TRBD2
clone_size: -
v_call: TRBV7-3

cdr3_nt: TGTGCCAGCAGTGAAACCGCGGAGGGAGACTATGGCTACACCTTC
cdr3_aa: CASSETAEGDYGYTF
j_call: TRBJ1-2
d_call: -
clone_size: many
v_call: TRBV25-1

cdr3_nt: TGTGCCAGCAGCTCCGGACAGGGACATGGCTACACCTTC
cdr3_aa: CASSSGQGHGYTF
j_call: TRBJ1-2
d_call: TRBD1
clone_size: -
v_call: TRBV7-3

cdr3_nt: TGTGCCAGCAGCTTTCCTCGGACTAGCGGGGATTCAGATACGCAGTATTTT
cdr3_aa: CASSFPRTSGDSDTQYF
j_call: TRBJ2-3
d_call: TRBD2
clone_size: -
v_call: TRBV7-9

cdr3_nt: TGTGCCAGCAGAAAAGACAGCAAACCCTACGAGCAGTACTTC
cdr3_aa: CASRKDSKPYEQYF
j_call: TRBJ2-7
d_call: -
clone_size: -
v_call: TRBV5-4

cdr3_nt: TGTGCCAGCAGTTATGGGGGGTCCGGAAACACCATATATTTT
cdr3_aa: CASSYGGSGNTIYF
j_call: TRBJ1-3
d_call: -
clone_size: few
v_call: TRBV6-5

cdr3_nt: TGCAGCGTTGACAGGGTCAAAGGCACAGATACGCAGTATTTT
cdr3_aa: CSVDRVKGTDTQYF
j_call: TRBJ2-3
d_call: -
clone_size: -
v_call: TRBV29-1

cdr3_nt: TGTGCCACCAGCAGAGCCGGGGGTTTAAACAGCAATCAGCCCCAGCATTTT
cdr3_aa: CATSRAGGLNSNQPQHF
j_call: TRBJ1-5
d_call: -
clone_size: -
v_call: TRBV15

cdr3_nt: TGTGCCAGTAGTGTTGACAGCAATTCACCCCTCCACTTT
cdr3_aa: CASSVDSNSPLHF
j_call: TRBJ1-6
d_call: -
clone_size: -
v_call: TRBV19

cdr3_nt: TGTGCCAGCAGTGATCCCCGACAGGGGGGGGATACGCAGTATTTT
cdr3_aa: CASSDPRQGGDTQYF
j_call: TRBJ2-3
d_call: TRBD1
clone_size: -
v_call: TRBV2

cdr3_nt: TGTGCCAGCAGCCAACGCACCGGGACAGGGAGGGACGAGCAGTACTTC
cdr3_aa: CASSQRTGTGRDEQYF
j_call: TRBJ2-7
d_call: TRBD1
clone_size: -
v_call: TRBV14

cdr3_nt: TGTGCCAGCAGTCCGGACAGGGGTTACGAAAAACTGTTTTTT
cdr3_aa: CASSPDRGYEKLFF
j_call: TRBJ1-4
d_call: TRBD1
clone_size: few
v_call: TRBV2

cdr3_nt: TGCAGCGCCCTGAAGGCCTTGGGGGGAGGACCACATATTAACTATGGCTACACCTTC
cdr3_aa: CSALKALGGGPHINYGYTF
j_call: TRBJ1-2
d_call: -
clone_size: -
v_call: TRBV29-1

cdr3_nt: TGTGCCACCAGACTAGGACAGGGGTACACTGAAGCTTTCTTT
cdr3_aa: CATRLGQGYTEAFF
j_call: TRBJ1-1
d_call: TRBD1
clone_size: -
v_call: TRBV15

cdr3_nt: TGTGCCAGCAGTTTACAGGGGAGCTATGGCTACACCTTC
cdr3_aa: CASSLQGSYGYTF
j_call: TRBJ1-2
d_call: TRBD1
clone_size: -
v_call: TRBV6-6

cdr3_nt: TGTGCCAGCAGTTTGTCCGGGACAGTCTACGAGCAGTACTTC
cdr3_aa: CASSLSGTVYEQYF
j_call: TRBJ2-7
d_call: TRBD1
clone_size: few
v_call: TRBV28

cdr3_nt: TGTGCCAGCAGCTACGAAATGGGACTAGCGGGAGTGACCGGGGAGCTGTTTTTT
cdr3_aa: CASSYEMGLAGVTGELFF
j_call: TRBJ2-2
d_call: TRBD2
clone_size: -
v_call: TRBV9

cdr3_nt: TGTGCCAGCAGCTTCAGACAGCCGAACACTGAAGCTTTCTTT
cdr3_aa: CASSFRQPNTEAFF
j_call: TRBJ1-1
d_call: -
clone_size: -
v_call: TRBV7-2

cdr3_nt: TGCGCCAGCAGCCAAGGACTAGCGGGGAATATCACGAACACAGATACGCAGTATTTT
cdr3_aa: CASSQGLAGNITNTDTQYF
j_call: TRBJ2-3
d_call: TRBD2
clone_size: -
v_call: TRBV4-3

cdr3_nt: TGCGCCAGCAGCCAGTCAGGGGCAGATACGCAGTATTTT
cdr3_aa: CASSQSGADTQYF
j_call: TRBJ2-3
d_call: -
clone_size: -
v_call: TRBV5-1

cdr3_nt: TGTGCCAGCAGCCGGGACAACACAGATACGCAGTATTTT
cdr3_aa: CASSRDNTDTQYF
j_call: TRBJ2-3
d_call: -
clone_size: -
v_call: TRBV7-9

cdr3_nt: TGTGCCAGTAGTATAGAACACCCCACAGATACGCAGTATTTT
cdr3_aa: CASSIEHPTDTQYF
j_call: TRBJ2-3
d_call: -
clone_size: -
v_call: TRBV19

cdr3_nt: TGTGCCAGTAGTAAGCGGGAGGCTATACACGAGCAGTACTTC
cdr3_aa: CASSKREAIHEQYF
j_call: TRBJ2-7
d_call: TRBD2
clone_size: once
v_call: TRBV19

cdr3_nt: TGTGCCAGCAGCCGGACAGGGGAGGGGGATCAGCCCCAGCATTTT
cdr3_aa: CASSRTGEGDQPQHF
j_call: TRBJ1-5
d_call: TRBD1
clone_size: -
v_call: TRBV28

cdr3_nt: TGTGCCAGCAGCCAAACGGGGGTCGGAAACACCATATATTTT
cdr3_aa: CASSQTGVGNTIYF
j_call: TRBJ1-3
d_call: -
clone_size: -
v_call: TRBV4-2

cdr3_nt: TGCGCCAGCAGCTTAAGGGGGGGCATTAATGATTCACCCCTCCACTTT
cdr3_aa: CASSLRGGINDSPLHF
j_call: TRBJ1-6
d_call: -
clone_size: -
v_call: TRBV5-1

cdr3_nt: TGCGCCAGCAGCCTTGCTAAGCAAGAGACCCAGTACTTC
cdr3_aa: CASSLAKQETQYF
j_call: TRBJ2-5
d_call: -
clone_size: -
v_call: TRBV4-1

cdr3_nt: TGTGCCAGCAGCGCCGGGACTCGTTCCTACGAGCAGTACTTC
cdr3_aa: CASSAGTRSYEQYF
j_call: TRBJ2-7
d_call: -
clone_size: -
v_call: TRBV9

cdr3_nt: TGTGCCAGCAGCTCCAGAAGTGTAAGCTCTGGGGCCAACGTCCTGACTTTC
cdr3_aa: CASSSRSVSSGANVLTF
j_call: TRBJ2-6
d_call: -
clone_size: once
v_call: TRBV7-6

cdr3_nt: TGTGCCAGCAGTACCCGACAGGGGGTAAATCAGCCCCAGCATTTT
cdr3_aa: CASSTRQGVNQPQHF
j_call: TRBJ1-5
d_call: TRBD1
clone_size: -
v_call: TRBV6-5

cdr3_nt: TGTGCCAGCAGCTTAGTTGGGGGGGCGGGCACCGGGGAGCTGTTTTTT
cdr3_aa: CASSLVGGAGTGELFF
j_call: TRBJ2-2
d_call: -
clone_size: -
v_call: TRBV7-2

cdr3_nt: TGTGCCAGCAGCCGTAGGAGGGGGCGCGGGAACACTGAAGCTTTCTTT
cdr3_aa: CASSRRRGRGNTEAFF
j_call: TRBJ1-1
d_call: TRBD1
clone_size: few
v_call: TRBV11-2

cdr3_nt: TGTGCCAGCAGCAGCGGGACCGAGGGGTATTCACCCCTCCACTTT
cdr3_aa: CASSSGTEGYSPLHF
j_call: TRBJ1-6
d_call: -
clone_size: -
v_call: TRBV5-4

cdr3_nt: TGTGCCAGTAGGGAACAGGGGGATATCTCCTACGAGCAGTACTTC
cdr3_aa: CASREQGDISYEQYF
j_call: TRBJ2-7
d_call: TRBD1
clone_size: -
v_call: TRBV19

cdr3_nt: TGTGCCAGCAGCCTGGGGACAGGGATATACAATGAGCAGTTCTTC
cdr3_aa: CASSLGTGIYNEQFF
j_call: TRBJ2-1
d_call: TRBD1
clone_size: -
v_call: TRBV6-5

cdr3_nt: TGCGCCAGCAGCGTGGGATTCGACAGTACTGGAAACACCATATATTTT
cdr3_aa: CASSVGFDSTGNTIYF
j_call: TRBJ1-3
d_call: -
clone_size: -
v_call: TRBV5-1

cdr3_nt: TGTGCCAGCAGCCTTAGCGGGGGGGCCCCCTCTGGGGCCAACGTCCTGACTTTC
cdr3_aa: CASSLSGGAPSGANVLTF
j_call: TRBJ2-6
d_call: TRBD2
clone_size: -
v_call: TRBV7-9

cdr3_nt: TGTGCCAGCAGCCCAGGGGGCTCTGGAAACACCATATATTTT
cdr3_aa: CASSPGGSGNTIYF
j_call: TRBJ1-3
d_call: TRBD1
clone_size: -
v_call: TRBV7-3

cdr3_nt: TGTGCCAGCAGATTCGCCGGGACAGGGCCCCACGAGCAGTACTTC
cdr3_aa: CASRFAGTGPHEQYF
j_call: TRBJ2-7
d_call: TRBD1
clone_size: -
v_call: TRBV28

cdr3_nt: TGTGCCAGTAGTATGGCAGGGTATGGCTACACCTTC
cdr3_aa: CASSMAGYGYTF
j_call: TRBJ1-2
d_call: -
clone_size: -
v_call: TRBV19

cdr3_nt: TGTGCCAGCAGCTTAACTGCGGCTAGCGGGACCCTTGAGTACAATGAGCAGTTCTTC
cdr3_aa: CASSLTAASGTLEYNEQFF
j_call: TRBJ2-1
d_call: TRBD2
clone_size: -
v_call: TRBV13

cdr3_nt: TGTGCCACCAGCATCGGACAGGAGTATGGCTACACCTTC
cdr3_aa: CATSIGQEYGYTF
j_call: TRBJ1-2
d_call: TRBD1
clone_size: -
v_call: TRBV15

cdr3_nt: TGTGCCTGGAGTGTCGGAGGCTCTGGAAACACCATATATTTT
cdr3_aa: CAWSVGGSGNTIYF
j_call: TRBJ1-3
d_call: -
clone_size: once
v_call: TRBV30

cdr3_nt: TGTGCCAGCCGGACAGGGGGGGCTGAAGCTTTCTTT
cdr3_aa: CASRTGGAEAFF
j_call: TRBJ1-1
d_call: TRBD1
clone_size: -
v_call: TRBV19

cdr3_nt: TGCGCCAGCAGCCAAGATTCTACTGGGGCTTATGGGGCAGCTTTCTTT
cdr3_aa: CASSQDSTGAYGAAFF
j_call: TRBJ1-1
d_call: -
clone_size: few
v_call: TRBV4-1

cdr3_nt: TGTGCCAGCAGCGAGCGGTCCGGAACCGAAGCTTTCTTT
cdr3_aa: CASSERSGTEAFF
j_call: TRBJ1-1
d_call: -
clone_size: -
v_call: TRBV7-9

cdr3_nt: TGTGCCAGCAGTTACAAGAGCGGGAGTGCCCCCAATGAGCAGTTCTTC
cdr3_aa: CASSYKSGSAPNEQFF
j_call: TRBJ2-1
d_call: TRBD2
clone_size: -
v_call: TRBV6-5

cdr3_nt: TGTGCCAGCAGCGCCGGACAGTTCAATCAGCCCCAGCATTTT
cdr3_aa: CASSAGQFNQPQHF
j_call: TRBJ1-5
d_call: -
clone_size: -
v_call: TRBV7-2

cdr3_nt: TGTGCCAGCAGCGTCGCGCCGGGGAACTCGGGCACAGATACGCAGTATTTT
cdr3_aa: CASSVAPGNSGTDTQYF
j_call: TRBJ2-3
d_call: -
clone_size: -
v_call: TRBV9

cdr3_nt: TGCAGCGTTGAAGGTGTGACTAGCGGGAGTATCTCCTACAATGAGCAGTTCTTC
cdr3_aa: CSVEGVTSGSISYNEQFF
j_call: TRBJ2-1
d_call: TRBD2
clone_size: -
v_call: TRBV29-1

cdr3_nt: TGTGCCAGCAGTGCACCGGGACAGGGGGCGGTTGAAGCTTTCTTT
cdr3_aa: CASSAPGQGAVEAFF
j_call: TRBJ1-1
d_call: TRBD1
clone_size: -
v_call: TRBV28

cdr3_nt: TGTGCCAGCAGCCCCCCCGGGCAGGGGGCCAACTATGGCTACACCTTC
cdr3_aa: CASSPPGQGANYGYTF
j_call: TRBJ1-2
d_call: TRBD1
clone_size: once
v_call: TRBV5-4

cdr3_nt: TGTGCCAGCAGCTTTGTGGGGACAGGGTCGGACACTGAAGCTTTCTTT
cdr3_aa: CASSFVGTGSDTEAFF
j_call: TRBJ1-1
d_call: TRBD1
clone_size: -
v_call: TRBV7-2

cdr3_nt: TGTGCCAGCAGTTTGGGTAGCGGGAGGTACAATGAGCAGTTCTTC
cdr3_aa: CASSLGSGRYNEQFF
j_call: TRBJ2-1
d_call: TRBD2
clone_size: -
v_call: TRBV27

cdr3_nt: TGTGCCAGCAACCCGGACAGCACGCATAACTATGGCTACACCTTC
cdr3_aa: CASNPDSTHNYGYTF
j_call: TRBJ1-2
d_call: -
clone_size: -
v_call: TRBV6-5